Each of the 16 T cell receptor beta chains below was sequenced from the same sample in a study of technical replicates of blood from a few donors (dated by TCRdb to 2016 to 2017). Library preparation was by the immunoSEQ multiplex PCR assay. As stored in TCRdb, this immuneACCESS dataset retains in-frame rearrangements with V and J assigned. A fraction of the clones does not appear; measured against another copy, unresolved V genes explain less than half of the discrepancy, and the remainder lacks a known reason. In this sample the table shows tens of thousands of clones, about 97% of which occur a single time. Around 0.2% of the sample rests with the top ten. The source material was T cells isolated from PBMCs. The receptors come from a human donor in good health.

The rearrangement links TRBV15 to TRBJ2-3; perhaps TRBD2 as D (6 bases). Germline loops: CDR1 LNHNV, CDR2 YYDKDF (reference sequence). Trimming took off 4 bases at V and 5 bases at J, with 13 bases between the two ends. The CDR3 has 14 residues. The CDR3 DNA is TGTGCCACCAGCATCCATGGAGCGGGAGATACGCAGTATTTT. It translates to CATSIHGAGDTQYF.

The chain joins TRBV7-9 to TRBJ1-5; TRBD1 is a possible D gene (5 bases). Germline V gives CDR1 SEHNR, CDR2 FQNEAQ (reference sequence). V lost 1 base to trimming and J lost 0 bases, with 19 bases between them. This CDR3 has 19 amino acids. The CDR3 bases are TGTGCCAGCAGCTTAGGATGGGGACCGGAGGGGCCTAGCAATCAGCCCCAGCATTTT. Translation: CASSLGWGPEGPSNQPQHF.

The V gene is TRBV4-1, the J gene TRBJ1-6; 7 bases match TRBD1. The CDR3 loop spans 14 amino acids. V lost 6 bases and J lost 8; bases outside the gene matches: 7. Germline V gives CDR1 MGHRA, CDR2 YSYEKL. The chain's CDR3 is CASRQGMGDSPLHF. CDR3 nucleotide sequence: TGCGCCAGCAGACAGGGGATGGGGGATTCACCCCTCCACTTT.

The genes are TRBV7-8 and TRBJ1-5, with D possibly matching TRBD1 (5 bases). V gave up 5 bases and J gave up 2 bases, with 16 bases separating them. CDR1 and CDR2 (germline): SGHVS, FQNEAQ. The CDR3 totals 16 residues. The CDR3 reads CASSPGRVVGNQPQHF. The CDR3 region has the DNA TGTGCCAGCAGCCCTGGCAGGGTGGTCGGCAATCAGCCCCAGCATTTT.

The rearrangement links TRBV4-2 to TRBJ1-4; 8 nucleotides align to TRBD1. The CDR3 has 15 amino acids. Germline V gene data show CDR1 as LGHNA and CDR2 as YNFKEQ. With 3 bases clipped from V and 2 bases from J, the junction kept 2 bases outside the gene matches. CDR3 sequence: CASSQDRATNEKLFF. For the CDR3, the DNA is TGTGCCAGCAGCCAGGACAGGGCGACTAATGAAAAACTGTTTTTT.

About this clone: One end of the junction is discordant with germline, which a read error may explain. V is TRBV5-1 and J is TRBJ2-3, with D possibly TRBD1 on 5 matching bases. The CDR3 has 14 residues. In germline, CDR1 is SGHRS, CDR2 YFSETQ. The CDR3 loop reads CASRLAGSTDTQYF. CDR3 in DNA: TGCGCCAGCAGGTTGGCAGGGAGCACAGATACGCAGTATTTT.

The V and J genes are TRBV5-1 and TRBJ2-3; maybe TRBD2 (6 bases). The CDR3 runs to 15 residues. Per germline, CDR1 SGHRS and CDR2 YFSETQ. Trimming shortened V by 4 bases and J by 6 bases, and 18 bases separated the two germline ends. CDR3 amino acids: CASSQSLNGGDTQYF. The CDR3 coding sequence is TGCGCCAGCAGCCAATCCCTTAACGGGGGTGATACGCAGTATTTT.

This clone came up once. V usage is TRBV9 and J usage is TRBJ1-6; TRBD1 agrees at 7 bases. Looked up from germline, CDR1 is SGDLS and CDR2 is YYNGEE. V gave up 3 bases and J gave up 0 bases; unmatched junction bases: 9. The CDR3 contains 18 residues. CDR3 DNA sequence: TGTGCCAGCAGCGAGAGGACAGGTTCGAGCTCCTATAATTCACCCCTCCACTTT. This gives the protein CASSERTGSSSYNSPLHF.

The rearrangement joins TRBV21-1 to TRBJ1-5. TRBV21-1 is assigned pseudogene status. This CDR3 region has 16 residues. CDR3 nucleotide sequence: TGTGCCAGCAGCAAAGACGAGGCGTATAGCAATCAGCCCCAGCATTTT. Translation: CASSKDEAYSNQPQHF.

This sequence joins TRBV18 and TRBJ2-7; 8 positions match TRBD1. CDR1 and CDR2 (germline): KGHSH, LQKENI. The CDR3 is 16 amino acids. V was clipped by 0 bases and J by 3 bases; unmatched bases: 7. The CDR3 nucleotides are TGTGCCAGCTCACCACCGATTGGACAGGGCTTCTACGAGCAGTACTTC. Encoded protein: CASSPPIGQGFYEQYF.

The CDR3 DNA reads TGTGCCAGCAGCCTGGGAGCGGGGGGGCAGTTCTTC. Encoded protein: CASSLGAGGQFF. The chain couples TRBV4-2 to TRBJ2-1; 9 nucleotides agree with TRBD2. V shed 4 bases, J shed 12 bases, and the junction held 4 bases outside the gene matches. Germline values: CDR1 LGHNA, CDR2 YNFKEQ. This CDR3 is 12 amino acids long.

The J gene is TRBJ2-1, the V gene TRBV10-3; 8 nucleotides line up with TRBD2. V was pared by 4 bases and J by 4 bases, with 9 bases of the junction left unmatched. The CDR3 is made up of 16 amino acids. Per germline, CDR1 ENHRY and CDR2 SYGVKD. CDR3 sequence: CAISGPGGGTYNEQFF. CDR3 coding DNA: TGTGCCATCAGTGGACCCGGGGGGGGCACGTACAATGAGCAGTTCTTC.

This clone was recorded only once. The chain has TRBV5-1 and TRBJ2-1, with TRBD1 identical over 9 bases. V dropped 2 bases and J dropped 6; count of bases not matched to a gene: 12. CDR1 and CDR2 (germline): SGHRS, YFSETQ. This CDR3 comprises 17 residues. This chain's CDR3 is CASSFLTWTGEGNEQFF. CDR3 nucleotides: TGCGCCAGCAGCTTTCTAACCTGGACAGGGGAGGGCAATGAGCAGTTCTTC.

The CDR3 region is CASTDRGVTSYGYTF. CDR3 nucleotide sequence: TGTGCCTCTACCGACAGGGGAGTTACATCCTATGGCTACACCTTC. The gene calls are TRBV28 and TRBJ1-2; 8 bases are shared with TRBD1. CDR1 is MDHEN, CDR2 SYDVKM, per germline. V gave up 11 bases and J gave up 4 bases; unmatched junction bases: 15. The CDR3 loop spans 15 amino acids.

The chain recombines TRBV15 with TRBJ1-2; 11 nucleotides align to TRBD1. The V gene's germline CDR1 is LNHNV and CDR2 YYDKDF (reference sequence). CDR3 length equals 16 residues. Trimming at V came to 4 bases and at J to 8 bases, leaving 12 bases not matched to a gene. CDR3 in DNA: TGTGCCACCAGCAAAGAGATCTGGGGACAGGGGGGAGGCTACACCTTC. Translation gives CATSKEIWGQGGGYTF.

The chain uses TRBV5-1 and TRBJ2-1, with 8 bases that match TRBD2. CDR3 length: 13 residues. Germline V gene lookup returns CDR1 SGHRS and CDR2 YFSETQ. J was trimmed by 8 bases and V by 3 bases; bases with no gene match: 4. The CDR3 DNA follows: TGCGCCAGCAGCTCGCGGGGGGTATATGAGCAGTTCTTC. It codes for CASSSRGVYEQFF.